These 2 T cell receptor beta chains came from one sample sequenced in a study of T cells in Graves' hyperthyroidism and ophthalmopathy. RNA transcripts provided the source from which TCR beta CDR3 regions were amplified. The HTBI primer set served for first-round RT-PCR of the TCR CDR3. TCRdb passed the multiplex PCR reads through MiXCR, listing each CDR3 protein once. The data contain hundreds of thousands of distinct CDR3 sequences, about 45% of them singletons. The source material was peripheral blood or thyroid tissue (not recorded which). These receptors all come from an adult man with Graves' disease, either hyperthyroidism or ophthalmopathy (not recorded which).

In its sample, this clonotype was seen a few times. The chain is built from TRBV29-1 and TRBJ2-7; 9 nucleotides align to TRBD1. The V gene end was trimmed by 6 bases and the J gene end by 6 bases; junction bases not matched to a gene: 3. Germline V gives CDR1 SQVTM, CDR2 ANQGSEA. The length of the CDR3 is 11 residues. CDR3 nucleotides: TGCAGCGTGGCGACAGGGGGCGAGCAGTACTTC. It is translated as CSVATGGEQYF.

As regards this clonotype: Sequence at one end of the junction differs from germline and may be a read error. The gene calls are TRBV10-3 and TRBJ1-5; 8 bases match TRBD1. Per the germline V gene, CDR1 is ENHRY and CDR2 is SYGVKD. The CDR3 is 13 amino acids. The CDR3 here is CAIGQGSTQPQHF. DNA for the CDR3: TGTGCCATCGGACAGGGAAGCACTCAGCCCCAGCATTTT.